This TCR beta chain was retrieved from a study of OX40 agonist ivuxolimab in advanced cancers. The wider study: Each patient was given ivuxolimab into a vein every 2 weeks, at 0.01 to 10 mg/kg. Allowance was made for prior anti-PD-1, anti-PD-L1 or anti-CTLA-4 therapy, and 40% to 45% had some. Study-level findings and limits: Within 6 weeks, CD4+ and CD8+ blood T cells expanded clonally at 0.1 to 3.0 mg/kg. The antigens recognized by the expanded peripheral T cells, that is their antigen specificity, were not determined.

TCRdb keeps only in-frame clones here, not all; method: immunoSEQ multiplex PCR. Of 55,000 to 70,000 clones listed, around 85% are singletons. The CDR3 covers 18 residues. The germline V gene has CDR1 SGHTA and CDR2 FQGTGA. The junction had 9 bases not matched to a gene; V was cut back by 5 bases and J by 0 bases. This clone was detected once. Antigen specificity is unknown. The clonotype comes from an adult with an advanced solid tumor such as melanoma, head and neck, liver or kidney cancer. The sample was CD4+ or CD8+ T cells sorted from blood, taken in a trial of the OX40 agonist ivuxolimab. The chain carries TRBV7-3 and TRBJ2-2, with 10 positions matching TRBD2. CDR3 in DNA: TGTGCCAGCAGCCCGACTTTAGCGGGAGGCACGAACACCGGGGAGCTGTTTTTT. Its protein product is CASSPTLAGGTNTGELFF. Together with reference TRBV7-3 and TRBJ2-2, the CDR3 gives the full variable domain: GAGVSQTPSNKVTEKGKYVELRCDPISGHTALYWYRQSLGQGPEFLIYFQGTGAADDSGLPNDRFFAVRPEGSVSTLKIQRTERGDSAVYLCASSPTLAGGTNTGELFFGEGSRLTVL.